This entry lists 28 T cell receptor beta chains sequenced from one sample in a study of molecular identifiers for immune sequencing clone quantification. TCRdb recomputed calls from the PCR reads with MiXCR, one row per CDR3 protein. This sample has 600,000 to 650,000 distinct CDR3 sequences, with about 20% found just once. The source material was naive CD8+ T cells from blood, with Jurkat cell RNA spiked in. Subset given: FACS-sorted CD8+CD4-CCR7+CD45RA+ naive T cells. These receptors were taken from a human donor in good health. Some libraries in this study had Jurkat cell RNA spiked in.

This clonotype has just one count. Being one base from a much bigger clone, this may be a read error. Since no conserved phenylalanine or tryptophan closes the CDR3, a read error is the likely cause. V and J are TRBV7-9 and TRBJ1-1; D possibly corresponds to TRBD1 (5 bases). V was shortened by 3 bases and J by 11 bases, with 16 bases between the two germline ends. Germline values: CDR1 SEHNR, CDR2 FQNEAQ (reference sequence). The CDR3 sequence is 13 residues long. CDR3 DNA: TGTGCCAGCAGCTTCCCCGGAGGGGTGGCGGCTTTCCTT. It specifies CASSFPGGVAAFL.

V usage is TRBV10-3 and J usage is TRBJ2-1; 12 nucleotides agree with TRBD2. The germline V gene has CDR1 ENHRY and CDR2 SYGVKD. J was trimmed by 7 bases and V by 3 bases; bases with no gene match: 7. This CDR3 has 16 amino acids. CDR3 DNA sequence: TGTGCCATCAGTGAAGCTAGCGGGGGGGCTGATAATGAGCAGTTCTTC. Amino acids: CAISEASGGADNEQFF.

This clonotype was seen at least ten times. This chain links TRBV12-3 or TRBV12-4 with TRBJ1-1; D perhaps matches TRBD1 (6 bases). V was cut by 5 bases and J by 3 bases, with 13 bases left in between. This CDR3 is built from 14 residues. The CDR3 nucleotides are TGTGCCAGCAGTCGAGGGGGAAGGGACACTGAAGCTTTCTTT. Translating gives CASSRGGRDTEAFF.

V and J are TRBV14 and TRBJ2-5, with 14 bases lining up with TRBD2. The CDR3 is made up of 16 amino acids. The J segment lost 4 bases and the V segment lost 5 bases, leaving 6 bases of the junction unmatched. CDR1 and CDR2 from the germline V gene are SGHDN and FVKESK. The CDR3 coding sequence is TGTGCCAGCAGCTGGGGACTAGCGGGAGAAGCAGAGACCCAGTACTTC. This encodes CASSWGLAGEAETQYF.

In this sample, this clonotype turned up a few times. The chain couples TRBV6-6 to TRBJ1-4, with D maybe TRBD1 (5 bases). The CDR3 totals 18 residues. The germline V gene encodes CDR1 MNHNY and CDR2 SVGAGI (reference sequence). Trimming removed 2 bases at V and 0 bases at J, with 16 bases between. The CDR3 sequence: CASSYLGVSAATNEKLFF. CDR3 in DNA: TGTGCCAGCAGTTACCTGGGGGTCTCGGCTGCAACTAATGAAAAACTGTTTTTT.

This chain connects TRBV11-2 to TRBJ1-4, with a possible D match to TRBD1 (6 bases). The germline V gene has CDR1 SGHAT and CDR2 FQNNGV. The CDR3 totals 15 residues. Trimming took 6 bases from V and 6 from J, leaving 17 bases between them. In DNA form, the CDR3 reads TGTGCCAGCAGGCCTAGAGGGGGAATTCATGAAAAACTGTTTTTT. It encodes CASRPRGGIHEKLFF.

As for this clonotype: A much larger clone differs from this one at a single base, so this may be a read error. CDR3 sequence: CASSLVTSGGFADTQYF. The DNA for the CDR3 is TGTGCCAGCAGCTTAGTAACTAGCGGGGGGTTCGCAGATACGCAGTATTTT. The J gene is TRBJ2-3, the V gene TRBV7-9, with 12 bases matching TRBD2. The J segment lost 4 bases and the V segment lost 1 base, leaving 6 bases of the junction unmatched. Germline-derived CDR1 and CDR2 are SEHNR and FQNEAQ (reference sequence). CDR3 length equals 17 residues.

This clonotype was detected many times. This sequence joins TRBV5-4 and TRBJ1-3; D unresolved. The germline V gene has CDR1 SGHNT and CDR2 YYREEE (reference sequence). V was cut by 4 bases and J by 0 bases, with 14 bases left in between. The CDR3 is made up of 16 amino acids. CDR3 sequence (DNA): TGTGCCAGCAGCCACCGAGGAGAATTCTCTGGAAACACCATATATTTT. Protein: CASSHRGEFSGNTIYF.

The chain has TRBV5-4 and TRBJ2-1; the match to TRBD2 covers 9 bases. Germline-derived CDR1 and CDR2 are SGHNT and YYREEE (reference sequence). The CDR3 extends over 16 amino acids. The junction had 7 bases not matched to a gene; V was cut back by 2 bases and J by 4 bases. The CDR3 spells CASSFPRLAEYNEQFF. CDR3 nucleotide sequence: TGTGCCAGCAGCTTCCCCCGACTAGCGGAGTACAATGAGCAGTTCTTC. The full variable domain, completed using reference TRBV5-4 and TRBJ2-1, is ETGVTQSPTHLIKTRGQQVTLRCSSQSGHNTVSWYQQALGQGPQFIFQYYREEENGRGNFPPRFSGLQFPNYSSELNVNALELDDSALYLCASSFPRLAEYNEQFFGPGTRLTVL.

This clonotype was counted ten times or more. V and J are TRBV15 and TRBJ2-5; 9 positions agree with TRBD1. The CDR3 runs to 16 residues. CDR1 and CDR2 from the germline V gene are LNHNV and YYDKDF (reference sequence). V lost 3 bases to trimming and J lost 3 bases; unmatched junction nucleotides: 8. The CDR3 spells CATSRGQGNFEETQYF. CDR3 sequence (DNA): TGTGCCACCAGCAGGGGACAGGGAAATTTTGAAGAGACCCAGTACTTC. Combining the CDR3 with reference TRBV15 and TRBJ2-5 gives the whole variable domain DAMVIQNPRYQVTQFGKPVTLSCSQTLNHNVMYWYQQKSSQAPKLLFHYYDKDFNNEADTPDNFQSRRPNTSFCFLDIRSPGLGDTAMYLCATSRGQGNFEETQYFGPGTRLLVL.

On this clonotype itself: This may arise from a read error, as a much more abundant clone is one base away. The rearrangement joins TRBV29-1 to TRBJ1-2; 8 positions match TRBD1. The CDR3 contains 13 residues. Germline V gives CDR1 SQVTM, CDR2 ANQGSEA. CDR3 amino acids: CSVEQGDNYDYTF. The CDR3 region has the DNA TGCAGCGTGGAACAGGGGGATAACTATGACTACACCTTC.

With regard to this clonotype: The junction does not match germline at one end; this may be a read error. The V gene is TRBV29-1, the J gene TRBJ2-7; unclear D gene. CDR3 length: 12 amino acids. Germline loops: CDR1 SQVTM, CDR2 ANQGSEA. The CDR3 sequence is CSVINISYERYF. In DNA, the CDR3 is TGCAGCGTCATCAATATTTCCTACGAGCGGTACTTC.

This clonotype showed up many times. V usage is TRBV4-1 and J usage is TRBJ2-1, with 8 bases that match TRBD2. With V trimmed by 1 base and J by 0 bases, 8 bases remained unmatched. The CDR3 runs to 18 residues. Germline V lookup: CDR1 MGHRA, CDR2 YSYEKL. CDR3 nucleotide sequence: TGCGCCAGCAGCCAAGTCCTACTAGCGGTGAGCTCCTACAATGAGCAGTTCTTC. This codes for CASSQVLLAVSSYNEQFF.

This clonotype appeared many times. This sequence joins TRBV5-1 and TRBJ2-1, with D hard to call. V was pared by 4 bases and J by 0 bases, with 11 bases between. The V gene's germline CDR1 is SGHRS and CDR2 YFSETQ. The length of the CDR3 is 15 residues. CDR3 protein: CASSTDRSSYNEQFF. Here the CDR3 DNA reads TGCGCCAGCAGCACGGACCGGAGCTCCTACAATGAGCAGTTCTTC.

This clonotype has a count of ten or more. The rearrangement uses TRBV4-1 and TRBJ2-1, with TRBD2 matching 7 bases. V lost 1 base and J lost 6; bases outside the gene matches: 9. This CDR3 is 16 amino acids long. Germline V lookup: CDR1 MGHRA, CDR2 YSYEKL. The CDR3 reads CASSQVGSGAGNEQFF. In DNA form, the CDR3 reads TGCGCCAGCAGCCAAGTTGGGAGCGGGGCGGGCAATGAGCAGTTCTTC.

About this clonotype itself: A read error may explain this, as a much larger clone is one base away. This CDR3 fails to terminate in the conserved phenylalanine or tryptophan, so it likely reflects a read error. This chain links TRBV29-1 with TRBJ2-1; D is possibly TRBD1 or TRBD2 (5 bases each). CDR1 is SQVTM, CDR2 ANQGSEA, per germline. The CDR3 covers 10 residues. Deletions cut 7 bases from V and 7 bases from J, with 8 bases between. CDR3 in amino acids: CSAEGNEQFI. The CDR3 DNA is TGCAGCGCAGAGGGGAATGAGCAGTTCATC.

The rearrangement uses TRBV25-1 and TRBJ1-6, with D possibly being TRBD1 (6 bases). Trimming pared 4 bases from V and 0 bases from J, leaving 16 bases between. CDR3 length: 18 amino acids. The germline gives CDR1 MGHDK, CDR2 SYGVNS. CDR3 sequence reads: CASSGRQDGSSYNSPLHF. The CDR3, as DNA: TGTGCCAGCAGTGGAAGACAGGATGGGAGCTCCTATAATTCACCCCTCCACTTT.

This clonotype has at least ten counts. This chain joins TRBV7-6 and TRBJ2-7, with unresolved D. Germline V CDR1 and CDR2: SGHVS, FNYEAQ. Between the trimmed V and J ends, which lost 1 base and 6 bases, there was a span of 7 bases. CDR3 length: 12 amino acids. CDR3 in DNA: TGTGCCAGCAGCTTAGAAGGGCCCGAGCAGTACTTC. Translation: CASSLEGPEQYF.

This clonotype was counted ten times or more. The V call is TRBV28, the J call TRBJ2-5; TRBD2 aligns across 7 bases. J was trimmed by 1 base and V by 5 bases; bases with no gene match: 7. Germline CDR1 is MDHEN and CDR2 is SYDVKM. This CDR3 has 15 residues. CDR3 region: CASSRRLAPQETQYF. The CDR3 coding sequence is TGTGCCAGCAGTCGCCGACTAGCCCCCCAAGAGACCCAGTACTTC.

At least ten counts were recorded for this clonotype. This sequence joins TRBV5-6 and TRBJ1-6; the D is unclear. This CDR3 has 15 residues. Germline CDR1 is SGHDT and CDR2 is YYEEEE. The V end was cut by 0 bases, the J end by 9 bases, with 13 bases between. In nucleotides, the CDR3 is TGTGCCAGCAGCTTGGGGCCGGGGAAAGGTTCACCCCTCCACTTT. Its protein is CASSLGPGKGSPLHF.

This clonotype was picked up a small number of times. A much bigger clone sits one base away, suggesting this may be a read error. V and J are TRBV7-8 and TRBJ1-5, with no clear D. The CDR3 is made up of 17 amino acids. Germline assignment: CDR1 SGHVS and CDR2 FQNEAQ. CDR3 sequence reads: CASSLVVSGYSDQPQHF. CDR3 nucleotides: TGTGCCAGCAGCTTAGTTGTGTCTGGGTATAGCGATCAGCCCCAGCATTTT.

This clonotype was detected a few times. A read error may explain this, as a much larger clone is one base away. Here the CDR3 reads CAGSTGSPYEQYF. For the CDR3, the DNA is TGTGCCGGCAGCACAGGGTCGCCCTACGAGCAGTACTTC. The V call is TRBV5-3, the J call TRBJ2-7; possibly TRBD1 for D (6 bases). TRBV5-3 is designated an ORF whose function remains uncertain. Trimming stripped 10 bases from V and 2 bases from J, with 16 bases between. The CDR3 is 13 residues long.

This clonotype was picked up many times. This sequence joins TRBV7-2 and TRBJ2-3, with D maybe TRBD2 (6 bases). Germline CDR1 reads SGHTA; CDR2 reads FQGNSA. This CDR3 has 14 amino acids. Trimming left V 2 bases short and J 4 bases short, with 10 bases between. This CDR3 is CASSLTSSSDTQYF. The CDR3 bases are TGTGCCAGCAGCTTAACTAGCAGCTCAGATACGCAGTATTTT.

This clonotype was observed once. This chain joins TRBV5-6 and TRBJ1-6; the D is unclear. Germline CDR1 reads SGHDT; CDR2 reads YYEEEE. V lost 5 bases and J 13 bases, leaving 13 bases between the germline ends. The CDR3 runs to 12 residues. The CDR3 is CASSSTRSPLHF. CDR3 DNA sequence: TGTGCCAGCAGTTCTACCCGTTCGCCCCTCCACTTT.

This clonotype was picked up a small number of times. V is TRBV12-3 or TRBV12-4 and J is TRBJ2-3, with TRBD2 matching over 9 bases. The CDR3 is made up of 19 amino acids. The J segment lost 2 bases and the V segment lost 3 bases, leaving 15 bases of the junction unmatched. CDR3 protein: CASSLRGSGGLRLTDTQYF. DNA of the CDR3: TGTGCCAGCAGTTTGAGGGGTAGCGGGGGCCTGCGCCTCACAGATACGCAGTATTTT.

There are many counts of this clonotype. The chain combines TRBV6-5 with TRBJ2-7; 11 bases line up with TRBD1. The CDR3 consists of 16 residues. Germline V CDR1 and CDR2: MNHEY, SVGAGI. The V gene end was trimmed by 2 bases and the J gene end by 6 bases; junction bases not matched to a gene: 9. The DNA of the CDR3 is TGTGCCAGCAGTTACAGGACAGGGGGCAGTGAAGTCGAGCAGTACTTC. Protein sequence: CASSYRTGGSEVEQYF.

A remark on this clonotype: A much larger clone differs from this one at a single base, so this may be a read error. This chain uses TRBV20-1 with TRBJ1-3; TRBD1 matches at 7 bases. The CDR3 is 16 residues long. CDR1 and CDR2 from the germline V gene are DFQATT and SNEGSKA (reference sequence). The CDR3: CSARPSTGTVRNAIYF. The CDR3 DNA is TGCAGTGCTAGACCCTCAACCGGGACAGTTAGAAACGCCATATATTTT.

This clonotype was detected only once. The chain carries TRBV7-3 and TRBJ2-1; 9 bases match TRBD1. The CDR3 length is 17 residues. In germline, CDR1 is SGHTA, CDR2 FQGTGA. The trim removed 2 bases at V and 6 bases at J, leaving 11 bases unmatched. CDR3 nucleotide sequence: TGTGCCAGCAGCTTAGGCTTACAGGGGGCCCCCTGCAATGAGCAGTTCTTC. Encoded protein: CASSLGLQGAPCNEQFF.